The clone carrying this T cell receptor beta chain was observed a few times. The data are from a study of blood T cell repertoires in COVID-19. Study at large: Donors in the United States, Italy and Spain gave samples during acute or convalescent COVID-19. The analysed material was cDNA or gDNA that came from T cells, B-cell-depleted T cells, or PBMCs.

Germline lookup yields CDR1 SQVTM and CDR2 ANQGSEA. The length of the CDR3 is 12 residues. V lost 2 bases, J lost 5 bases, and 10 bases lay in between. Original analysis: The assay estimated nucleated cells by amplifying reference gene primers. Sequenced by immunoSEQ multiplex PCR; TCRdb stores in-frame clones only, minus some. The DNA was the basis for D and trimming; V, J and clone size are from that table. This sample has over 110,000 clones, with roughly four fifths found just once. This sequence originates from a man older than 75 with acute or convalescent COVID-19. The chain links TRBV29-1 to TRBJ2-7; D not certain. Sequenced input: peripheral blood. CDR3 amino acids: CSVEKGVHEQYF. CDR3 coding DNA: TGCAGCGTTGAAAAAGGAGTTCACGAGCAGTACTTC.